The sample holds a few counts of the clone carrying this T cell receptor beta chain. The antigen is not known. The study enrolled patients aged 18 to 65 with newly diagnosed hyperthyroidism of under 2 months' duration. Diagnosis relied on clinical symptoms, serum thyroxine and TRAb, thyroid ultrasound and orbital computed tomography. This sample stems from a study of T cells in Graves' hyperthyroidism and ophthalmopathy. General study results and limits: Clonotypes that were expanded in thyroid above 0.001 mostly appeared in blood too. Ophthalmopathy was identified by the model a median around 5.9 months ahead of onset.

The V segment lost 7 bases and the J segment 4 bases; nucleotides outside the gene matches: 4. Looked up from germline, CDR1 is WSHSY and CDR2 is SAAADI. The CDR3 loop spans 14 amino acids. Researchers amplified the TCR beta CDR3 regions from RNA transcripts. When the TCR CDR3 underwent first-round RT-PCR, the HTBI primer set was used. TCRdb re-derived calls from the multiplex PCR reads in MiXCR, one entry per CDR3 protein. The sample carries approximately 590,000 distinct CDR3 sequences, 46% recorded once. V is TRBV10-2 and J is TRBJ2-2; 9 bases map to TRBD1. The source is a woman aged 18 to 35 with Graves' hyperthyroidism. Sequencing was performed on peripheral blood or thyroid tissue (not recorded which). DNA of the CDR3: TGCGCCAGCAACGGACAGGGGTCCACCGGGGAGCTGTTTTTT. Translated: CASNGQGSTGELFF.